This TCR beta chain was sequenced in a study of OX40 agonist ivuxolimab in advanced cancers. Regarding the complete study: Ivuxolimab was a fully human IgG2 agonistic monoclonal antibody targeting the costimulatory receptor OX40 (CD134). Intravenous ivuxolimab was administered to patients every 2 weeks at six dose levels: 0.01, 0.1, 0.3, 1.5, 3 and 10 mg/kg. Among the 52 dose-escalation patients, roughly 20 had hepatocellular carcinoma, roughly 15 melanoma, 9 renal cell carcinoma and 9 head and neck cancer. In the dose-escalation cohort, more than 80% of patients were male, and the mean age was approximately 60 years with a range of roughly 23 to 79. Prior anti-PD-1, anti-PD-L1 or anti-CTLA-4 therapy was permitted, and checkpoint inhibitors had been received by 30% to 40% of dose-escalation patients. Partial responses were achieved by three dose-escalation patients, of whom one had hepatocellular carcinoma and two had cutaneous melanoma. The purpose of peripheral TCRbeta sequencing was to test whether ivuxolimab changed TCR sequence diversity and led to clonal T-cell expansion. The paper describes the monotherapy dose-escalation part (N of about 52 patients) of the phase I trial of ivuxolimab. Broad study findings and their caveats: Low levels of normalized T-cell clonal expansion were also seen in some nonresponding patients. Which antigens the clonally expanded peripheral T cells were specific for was not determined. On average, CD8+ T cells showed more expanded clones than CD4+ T cells after ivuxolimab. In the 0.1-3.0 mg/kg groups, partial responders were among the patients with the lowest normalized peripheral clonal expansion, particularly in CD8+ T cells. Clonal expansion of both CD4+ and CD8+ blood T cells was observed from baseline to week 6 at doses 0.1 to 3.0 mg/kg.

Genomic DNA was isolated from the sorted cells so that the TCRbeta CDR3 region could be sequenced. TCRbeta CDR3 regions were sequenced using the immunoSEQ Assay. TCRdb obtained this table from immuneACCESS and retained in-frame rearrangements with V and J assigned. These tables miss some clones; where compared with another copy, unresolved V genes account for less than half of the shortfall, and the remainder is unexplained. Recorded for this sample are about 57,000 clones; around 93% of them occurred a single time. The ten largest account for approximately 25% of the sample. The trial excluded patients who had a history of autoimmune disease or who were on systemic immunosuppression. In every dose cohort, peripheral blood was drawn for TCR sequencing at baseline, cycle 4 day 1, and cycle 7 day 1. The samples were drawn from a first-in-human, open-label, multicenter phase I dose-escalation trial of ivuxolimab. The trial enrolled adults with locally advanced or metastatic head and neck squamous cell, hepatocellular, melanoma or renal cell carcinoma. Before TCR sequencing, CD4+ and CD8+ T cells were separately sorted from peripheral blood.

This clone was observed once. The antigen this receptor binds is unknown. Within one base of it there is no much larger clone, and no base qualities were kept. From a lookup of the germline V gene, CDR1 and CDR2 are SGHRS and YFSETQ. The CDR3 numbers 16 residues from cysteine through phenylalanine. Of the read, only the CDR3 DNA is kept; its 48 bases are in frame from base 1. V has 4 bases trimmed and J has 6 bases trimmed; junction bases matching no gene number 15. The TCR sequence derives from an adult with an advanced solid tumor such as melanoma, head and neck, liver or kidney cancer. The source material was CD4+ or CD8+ T cells sorted from blood, sampled in a trial of the OX40 agonist ivuxolimab. Here the chain combines TRBV5-1 and TRBJ1-2; 7 nucleotides in the junction match TRBD1. CDR3 sequence: CASSRHTLDRVDGYTF. The nucleotide sequence reads as follows: TGCGCCAGCAGCCGCCATACCCTAGACAGGGTTGATGGCTACACCTTC.